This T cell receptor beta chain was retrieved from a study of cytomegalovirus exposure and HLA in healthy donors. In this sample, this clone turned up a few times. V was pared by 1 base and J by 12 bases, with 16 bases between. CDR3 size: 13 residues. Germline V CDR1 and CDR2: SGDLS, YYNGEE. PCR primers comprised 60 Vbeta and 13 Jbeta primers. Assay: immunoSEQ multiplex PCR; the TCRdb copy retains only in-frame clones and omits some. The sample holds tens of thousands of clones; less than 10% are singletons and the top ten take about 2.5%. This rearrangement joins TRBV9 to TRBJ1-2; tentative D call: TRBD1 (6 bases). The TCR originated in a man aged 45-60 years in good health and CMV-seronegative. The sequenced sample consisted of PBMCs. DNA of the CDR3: TGTGCCAGCAGCGTAACAGGGAGTAAGGCAGACACCTTC. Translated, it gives CASSVTGSKADTF.